The 9 T cell receptor beta chains in this list originate from one sample, sequenced in a study of monozygotic twins with inflammatory bowel disease. TCRdb re-called the 5' RACE reads; every CDR3 protein appears as one record, without DNA. Its table records 400,000 to 500,000 distinct CDR3 sequences. Sequencing was carried out using blood. The receptors shown here come from a human donor with ulcerative colitis or Crohn's disease, or a healthy co-twin of an affected twin (not recorded which).

The rearrangement uses TRBV7-2 and TRBJ1-1. Germline V gene data show CDR1 as SGHTA and CDR2 as FQGNSA. The CDR3 contains 12 residues. CDR3 in amino acids: CASSRPPGKAFF.

The chain carries TRBV29-1 and TRBJ1-1. Germline V gives CDR1 SQVTM, CDR2 ANQGSEA. The CDR3 is 12 residues long. Here the CDR3 reads CSGGRLNTEAFF.

The rearrangement joins TRBV7-9 to TRBJ2-1; there is no DNA to check the TCRdb D call of TRBD2. This CDR3 comprises 15 residues. CDR1 is SEHNR, CDR2 FQNEAQ, per germline (reference sequence). The CDR3 sequence is CASSQTSGRAVEQFF.

The gene calls are TRBV20-1 and TRBJ2-7; TCRdb names TRBD1, which stays unverified in the absence of DNA. This CDR3 comprises 12 residues. The germline V gene encodes CDR1 DFQATT and CDR2 SNEGSKA (reference sequence). The CDR3: CSASGGRYEQYF.

The chain is built from TRBV20-1 and TRBJ1-5. CDR3 length equals 13 residues. In germline, CDR1 is DFQATT, CDR2 SNEGSKA (reference sequence). The CDR3 is CSGRADSNQPQHF.

The rearrangement joins TRBV9 to TRBJ2-3; the TCRdb D gene call, TRBD2, has no DNA to confirm it. Germline values: CDR1 SGDLS, CDR2 YYNGEE. The CDR3 covers 16 residues. CDR3 residues: CASSVELAGGEDTQYF.

This chain uses TRBV4-1 with TRBJ2-7. This CDR3 contains 15 residues. The germline gives CDR1 MGHRA, CDR2 YSYEKL. CDR3: CASSRVSTGPYEQYF.

The CDR3 reads CSARNWGPETQYF. The chain recombines TRBV20-1 with TRBJ2-5; TCRdb's D call, TRBD1, is unchecked because there is no DNA. The germline V gene has CDR1 DFQATT and CDR2 SNEGSKA (reference sequence). The CDR3 runs 13 residues.

V is TRBV30 and J is TRBJ1-2; without DNA, the TCRdb call of TRBD1 cannot be checked. The germline V gene encodes CDR1 GTSNPN and CDR2 SVGIG (reference sequence). The CDR3 extends over 17 amino acids. This CDR3 reads CAWRGVVGWRANYGYTF.